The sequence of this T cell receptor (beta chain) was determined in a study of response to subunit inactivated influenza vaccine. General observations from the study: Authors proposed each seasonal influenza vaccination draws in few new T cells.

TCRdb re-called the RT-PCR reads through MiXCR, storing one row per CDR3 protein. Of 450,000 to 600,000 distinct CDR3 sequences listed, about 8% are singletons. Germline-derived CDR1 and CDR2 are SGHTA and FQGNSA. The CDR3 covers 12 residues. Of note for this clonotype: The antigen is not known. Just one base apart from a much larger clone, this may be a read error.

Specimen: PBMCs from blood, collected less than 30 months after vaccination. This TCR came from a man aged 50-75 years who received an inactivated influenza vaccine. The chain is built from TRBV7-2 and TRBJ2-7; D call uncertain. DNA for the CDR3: TGTGCCAGCAGCTTAGCGGGCCTGGAGCTGTACTTC. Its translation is CASSLAGLELYF.